This T cell receptor (beta chain) was observed in a study of T cell responses to AZD1222 COVID-19 vaccine. Study-wide background: Investigators merged groups given second doses at roughly 4 or roughly 12 weeks.

The CDR3 contains 14 residues. The junction had 5 bases not matched to a gene; V was cut back by 4 bases and J by 4 bases. The germline CDR1 and CDR2 sequences are LNHDA and SQIVND (reference sequence). Concerning this clone: Its antigen is as yet unknown.

Notes on the study in general: Vaccine-associated CD4 TCRs ranged over spike, dominating at 160-218 and 743-854. Rises in breadth and depth of Spike-specific TCRs came after two AZD1222 doses. Most donors were white British, females outnumbered males, and clonal diversity was possibly underestimated.

Profiled with immunoSEQ multiplex PCR; TCRdb holds only in-frame clones, not every one. This sample has approximately 100,000 clones, with around 87% found just once. This receptor was obtained from an adult in good health. The rearrangement links TRBV19 to TRBJ2-3, with TRBD1 identical over 7 bases. The material was peripheral blood, obtained on day 0 of AZD1222 vaccination. The CDR3 DNA reads as TGTGCCAGTAGTAACCGACAGGGCCCAGATACGCAGTATTTT. Amino acids: CASSNRQGPDTQYF.